This TCR beta chain comes out of a study of OX40 agonist ivuxolimab in advanced cancers. Study-level background: Therapy given before enrollment (anti-PD-1, anti-PD-L1 or anti-CTLA-4) was allowed, and 40% to 45% had some. Study-wide results and limits: The authors also found low normalized T-cell clonal expansion in some nonresponders. What antigens the expanded peripheral T cells recognized was never established.

Germline values: CDR1 MGHRA, CDR2 YSYEKL. V trimming: 1 base; J trimming: 6 bases; junction bases outside the gene matches: 5. There are 14 residues in the CDR3. Produced via immunoSEQ multiplex PCR; TCRdb's table is partial and in-frame only. The data show tens of thousands of clones, with 79% seen just once and about 15% held by the top ten. This clone has only a few counts. Its antigen remains unidentified. The material sequenced was CD4+ or CD8+ T cells sorted from blood, taken in a trial of the OX40 agonist ivuxolimab. This TCR came from an adult with an advanced solid tumor such as melanoma, head and neck, liver or kidney cancer. This sequence joins TRBV4-1 and TRBJ1-2; 7 nucleotides agree with TRBD1. The CDR3 nucleotides are TGCGCCAGCAGCCAAGGGGGGACAGAAGATGGCTACACCTTC. Amino acid sequence: CASSQGGTEDGYTF.